Following are 21 T cell receptor beta chains from one sample sequenced in a study of OX40 agonist ivuxolimab in advanced cancers. TCRdb keeps only in-frame clones here, not all; method: immunoSEQ multiplex PCR. The sample has roughly 80,000 clones, roughly nine tenths seen once. The sequenced sample was CD4+ or CD8+ T cells sorted from blood, obtained in a trial of the OX40 agonist ivuxolimab. The receptors were gathered from an adult with an advanced solid tumor such as melanoma, head and neck, liver or kidney cancer.

This clone was seen just once. The chain is built from TRBV28 and TRBJ2-7; D is possibly TRBD2 (6 bases). CDR3 length equals 16 residues. The V gene's germline CDR1 is MDHEN and CDR2 SYDVKM. V was trimmed by 6 bases and J by 2 bases, leaving 20 bases between them. In DNA form, the CDR3 reads TGTGCCAGCAGCACTTTCGGGGGAGCTCTGGCCTACGAGCAGTACTTC. This translates into CASSTFGGALAYEQYF. Using reference TRBV28 and TRBJ2-7 for the parts outside the CDR3, the full variable domain is DVKVTQSSRYLVKRTGEKVFLECVQDMDHENMFWYRQDPGLGLRLIYFSYDVKMKEKGDIPEGYSVSREKKERFSLILESASTNQTSMYLCASSTFGGALAYEQYFGPGTRLTVT.

This chain links TRBV5-4 with TRBJ1-1; D is uncertain. CDR3 length: 15 amino acids. Germline V gene lookup returns CDR1 SGHNT and CDR2 YYREEE (reference sequence). V was trimmed by 4 bases and J by 4 bases, leaving 17 bases between them. The CDR3 loop reads CASSLEVGVRTEAFF. The CDR3 DNA is TGTGCCAGCAGCCTCGAGGTTGGGGTGCGCACTGAAGCTTTCTTT.

This clone has only a few counts. This chain joins TRBV27 and TRBJ2-7; D perhaps matches TRBD1 (6 bases). The CDR3 extends over 12 amino acids. The germline V and J ends were trimmed by 5 bases and 9 bases, with 14 bases remaining between them. The germline CDR1 and CDR2 sequences are MNHEY and SMNVEV (reference sequence). CDR3 loop: CASSEIQGRQYF. The CDR3 nucleotides are TGTGCCAGCAGTGAAATCCAGGGGAGGCAGTACTTC.

The gene calls are TRBV16 and TRBJ1-5; 7 nucleotides match TRBD1. Germline V gene lookup returns CDR1 KGHSY and CDR2 FQNENV. The V and J ends lost 4 bases and 0 bases, in that order; junction bases with no gene match: 6. This CDR3 spans 16 amino acids. CDR3 in DNA: TGTGCCAGCAGCCCCCGGACAGGCTATAGCAATCAGCCCCAGCATTTT. Translation: CASSPRTGYSNQPQHF.

The rearrangement uses TRBV27 and TRBJ2-2; no reliable D call. Germline lookup yields CDR1 MNHEY and CDR2 SMNVEV (reference sequence). The CDR3 contains 13 residues. V was cut by 5 bases and J by 5 bases, with 9 bases left in between. CDR3 sequence: CASSKGLTGELFF. Written as DNA, the CDR3 is TGTGCCAGCAGTAAAGGGCTAACCGGGGAGCTGTTTTTT.

The V call is TRBV7-2, the J call TRBJ2-3; D not certain. Per the germline V gene, CDR1 is SGHTA and CDR2 is FQGNSA. The V and J ends lost 5 bases and 5 bases respectively, with 8 bases between them. The CDR3 loop spans 12 amino acids. CDR3 in DNA: TGTGCCAGCAGCCCGTGGATAGATACGCAGTATTTT. Translated: CASSPWIDTQYF.

This chain joins TRBV5-6 and TRBJ2-7, with unresolved D. The V end lost 3 bases, the J end lost 3 bases, and 4 bases lay between the germline ends. CDR1 is SGHDT and CDR2 is YYEEEE in the germline V gene. This CDR3 spans 11 amino acids. CDR3 DNA: TGTGCCAGCAGCTCCCTCTACGAGCAGTACTTC. Translated, it gives CASSSLYEQYF.

V usage is TRBV19 and J usage is TRBJ2-2, with 9 nucleotides matching TRBD1. The germline gives CDR1 LNHDA, CDR2 SQIVND (reference sequence). J lost 1 base, V lost 6 bases, and 3 bases had no gene match. This CDR3 has 15 amino acids. The DNA of the CDR3 is TGTGCCAGTAGAAAGGGACAGGGGAACACCGGGGAGCTGTTTTTT. Amino acids: CASRKGQGNTGELFF.

The chain is built from TRBV6-5 and TRBJ2-7, with D perhaps given as TRBD1 or TRBD2 (6 bases each). Per the germline V gene, CDR1 is MNHEY and CDR2 is SVGAGI. The CDR3 covers 13 residues. The V and J ends lost 4 bases and 4 bases respectively, with 11 bases between them. For the CDR3, the DNA is TGTGCCAGCAGTTTACAGGGAGGATACGAGCAGTACTTC. Protein product: CASSLQGGYEQYF.

J is TRBJ1-6 and V is TRBV5-8; D may be TRBD1 (5 bases). V dropped 7 bases and J dropped 6 bases, with 11 bases sitting between them. The CDR3 is made up of 13 amino acids. Germline values: CDR1 SGHTS, CDR2 YDEGEE. The CDR3 nucleotides are TGTGCCAGCGGGGCAATCTTTAATTCACCCCTCCACTTT. Amino acid sequence: CASGAIFNSPLHF. Looking up the rest from reference TRBV5-8 and TRBJ1-6 gives the full variable domain: EAGVTQSPTHLIKTRGQQATLRCSPISGHTSVYWYQQALGLGLQFLLWYDEGEERNRGNFPPRFSGRQFPNYSSELNVNALELEDSALYLCASGAIFNSPLHFGNGTRLTVT.

This clone was picked up one time. The chain uses TRBV5-6 and TRBJ2-5; TRBD2 matches at 9 bases. This CDR3 has 16 residues. Germline CDR1 SGHDT, CDR2 YYEEEE. Germline trimming cut 1 base from V and 4 bases from J; bases unmatched to any gene: 8. This chain's CDR3 is CASSLFGRGRGETQYF. CDR3 sequence (DNA): TGTGCCAGCAGCTTGTTTGGGCGCGGGAGGGGAGAGACCCAGTACTTC.

The CDR3 DNA follows: TGTGCCAGCAGACCCGACAGGGTAATAAGTAACTATGGCTACACCTTC. Protein product: CASRPDRVISNYGYTF. V usage is TRBV27 and J usage is TRBJ1-2; 7 nucleotides match TRBD1. There are 16 residues in the CDR3. The germline V gene has CDR1 MNHEY and CDR2 SMNVEV (reference sequence). The trim removed 6 bases at V and 1 base at J, leaving 11 bases unmatched.

The chain couples TRBV19 to TRBJ2-5, with 11 bases fitting TRBD2. The CDR3 is 15 amino acids. CDR1 is LNHDA and CDR2 is SQIVND in the germline V gene (reference sequence). Losses at the gene ends were 3 bases for V and 5 bases for J; bases not matched to a gene: 5. CDR3 DNA: TGTGCCAGTAGTATCAGACTAGCGGGACGGGAGACCCAGTACTTC. This gives the protein CASSIRLAGRETQYF.

The rearrangement joins TRBV6-6 to TRBJ2-2, with a tentative D call TRBD1 (6 bases). The CDR3 is 15 amino acids. Germline lookup yields CDR1 MNHNY and CDR2 SVGAGI (reference sequence). Deletions cut 6 bases from V and 1 base from J, with 12 bases between. The CDR3 reads CASSYPGQNTGELFF. CDR3 DNA sequence: TGTGCCAGCAGCTATCCGGGACAGAACACCGGGGAGCTGTTTTTT.

The V call is TRBV6-6, the J call TRBJ2-7; 9 bases map to TRBD1. The V and J ends lost 1 base and 3 bases, in that order; junction bases with no gene match: 4. The CDR3 is 15 amino acids. The germline gives CDR1 MNHNY, CDR2 SVGAGI (reference sequence). This chain's CDR3 is CASSYFGQGNYEQYF. CDR3 nucleotide sequence: TGTGCCAGCAGTTACTTCGGACAGGGGAACTACGAGCAGTACTTC.

CDR3 amino acids: CASSIQGSTDTQYF. For the CDR3, the DNA is TGTGCCAGTAGTATTCAGGGTAGCACAGATACGCAGTATTTT. V and J are TRBV19 and TRBJ2-3; possibly TRBD1 for D (5 bases). Germline CDR1 LNHDA, CDR2 SQIVND (reference sequence). V shed 3 bases and J shed 0 bases, with 7 bases lying between them. The CDR3 has 14 amino acids.

J is TRBJ2-2 and V is TRBV9; no clear D gene. This CDR3 is built from 15 residues. Trimming stripped 0 bases from V and 0 bases from J, with 6 bases between. The V gene's germline CDR1 is SGDLS and CDR2 YYNGEE. CDR3 protein: CASSVGQANTGELFF. CDR3 in DNA: TGTGCCAGCAGCGTAGGTCAGGCGAACACCGGGGAGCTGTTTTTT.

This chain connects TRBV11-3 to TRBJ2-2; D is uncertain. CDR1 SGHNT and CDR2 YENEEA come from the germline V gene. The CDR3 consists of 13 residues. Trimming removed 1 base from V and 7 bases from J, with 7 bases in between. CDR3 region: CASSLAADGELFF. The CDR3 nucleotides read TGTGCCAGCAGCTTAGCGGCGGACGGGGAGCTGTTTTTT.

This chain connects TRBV7-9 to TRBJ1-1; D is uncertain. The V gene's germline CDR1 is SEHNR and CDR2 FQNEAQ (reference sequence). V lost 6 bases and J lost 0, with 17 bases in between. This CDR3 region has 16 residues. The CDR3 spells CASSPRVFRMNTEAFF. The CDR3 DNA sequence: TGTGCCAGCAGTCCCCGGGTGTTTCGCATGAACACTGAAGCTTTCTTT.

The chain combines TRBV19 with TRBJ2-1; 12 bases match TRBD2. The CDR3 consists of 17 residues. Germline V gives CDR1 LNHDA, CDR2 SQIVND (reference sequence). V shed 6 bases, J shed 10 bases, and the junction held 16 bases outside the gene matches. Here the CDR3 reads CASSQRTSGNTPSEQFF. In DNA form, the CDR3 reads TGTGCCAGTAGCCAGAGGACTAGCGGGAACACACCAAGCGAGCAGTTCTTC. Looking up the rest from reference TRBV19 and TRBJ2-1 gives the full variable domain: DGGITQSPKYLFRKEGQNVTLSCEQNLNHDAMYWYRQDPGQGLRLIYYSQIVNDFQKGDIAEGYSVSREKKESFPLTVTSAQKNPTAFYLCASSQRTSGNTPSEQFFGPGTRLTVL.

The table lists this clone with a count of one. The chain couples TRBV7-2 to TRBJ2-1, with 7 positions matching TRBD2. The CDR3 length is 15 residues. Germline values: CDR1 SGHTA, CDR2 FQGNSA. With V trimmed by 6 bases and J by 2 bases, 7 bases remained unmatched. The CDR3 bases are TGTGCCAGCAGGCCCACTAGCGCTCCCTACAATGAGCAGTTCTTC. This sequence encodes CASRPTSAPYNEQFF.